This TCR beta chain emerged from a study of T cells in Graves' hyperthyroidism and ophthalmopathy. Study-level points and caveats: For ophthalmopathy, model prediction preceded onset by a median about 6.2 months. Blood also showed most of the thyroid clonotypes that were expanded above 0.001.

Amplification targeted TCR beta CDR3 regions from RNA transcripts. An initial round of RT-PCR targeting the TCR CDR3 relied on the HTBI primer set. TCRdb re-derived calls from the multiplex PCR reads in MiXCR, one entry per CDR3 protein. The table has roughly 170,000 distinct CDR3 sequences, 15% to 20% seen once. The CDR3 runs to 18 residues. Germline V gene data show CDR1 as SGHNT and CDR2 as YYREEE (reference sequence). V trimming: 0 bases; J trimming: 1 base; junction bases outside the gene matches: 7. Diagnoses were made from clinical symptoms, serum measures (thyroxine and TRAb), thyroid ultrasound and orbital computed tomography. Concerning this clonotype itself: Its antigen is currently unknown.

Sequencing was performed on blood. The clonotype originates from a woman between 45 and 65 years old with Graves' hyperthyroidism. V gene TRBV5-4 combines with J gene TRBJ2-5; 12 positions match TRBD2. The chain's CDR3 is CASSLVLLAGGLQETQYF. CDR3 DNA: TGTGCCAGCAGCTTGGTCCTACTAGCGGGGGGTCTCCAAGAGACCCAGTACTTC. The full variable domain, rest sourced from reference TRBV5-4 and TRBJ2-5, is ETGVTQSPTHLIKTRGQQVTLRCSSQSGHNTVSWYQQALGQGPQFIFQYYREEENGRGNFPPRFSGLQFPNYSSELNVNALELDDSALYLCASSLVLLAGGLQETQYFGPGTRLLVL.